A selection of T cell receptor beta chains follows, all from one sample in a study of cytomegalovirus exposure and HLA in healthy donors. TCRdb keeps only in-frame clones here, not all; method: immunoSEQ multiplex PCR. The table records 170,000 or so clones, about 80% of them present only once. Sequenced: PBMCs. Receptors were obtained from a man in his thirties or forties in good health and CMV-seropositive. Both conserved end residues are part of each CDR3. The D gene is left open where the match is weak. Clone size appears in some rows only: once, few, many, or a class for an expanded clone.

d_gene,abundance,v_gene,len,j_gene,CDR3aa,CDR3nt
NA,NA,TRBV19,13,TRBJ2-7,CASSISGSYEQYF,TGTGCCAGTAGTATATCGGGTTCCTACGAGCAGTACTTC
NA,NA,TRBV5-6,12,TRBJ2-2,CASSLEPSAVFF,TGTGCCAGCAGCTTGGAGCCCTCTGCGGTGTTTTTT
TRBD2,NA,TRBV6-5,16,TRBJ2-1,CASSYSPGGSAGEQFF,TGTGCCAGCAGTTACTCGCCCGGCGGGAGTGCAGGTGAGCAGTTCTTC
NA,NA,TRBV2,14,TRBJ2-2,CASSGRSDWGELFF,TGTGCCAGCAGTGGACGATCTGACTGGGGGGAGCTGTTTTTT
NA,NA,TRBV2,16,TRBJ2-3,CASSLDPVGGTDTQYF,TGTGCCAGCAGCCTTGATCCCGTCGGAGGCACAGATACGCAGTATTTT
TRBD1,NA,TRBV7-9,14,TRBJ2-7,CASLWTGFSYEQYF,TGTGCCAGTCTGTGGACAGGGTTTTCCTACGAGCAGTACTTC
TRBD1,NA,TRBV7-3,15,TRBJ2-1,CASSHGTGVGIEQFF,TGTGCCAGCAGCCACGGGACAGGGGTCGGGATTGAGCAGTTCTTC
TRBD2,NA,TRBV7-2,13,TRBJ2-7,CATSGGSSYEQYF,TGTGCCACATCGGGGGGGAGCTCCTACGAGCAGTACTTC
TRBD1,NA,TRBV10-3,14,TRBJ1-5,CAIGGGQGGQPQHF,TGTGCCATCGGGGGGGGACAGGGGGGCCAGCCCCAGCATTTT
NA,few,TRBV19,13,TRBJ1-5,CASSIGISFPQHF,TGTGCCAGTAGTATCGGTATTAGCTTCCCCCAGCATTTT
TRBD2,few,TRBV11-3,12,TRBJ2-7,CASSPGGIEQYF,TGTGCCAGCAGCCCGGGGGGGATCGAGCAGTACTTC